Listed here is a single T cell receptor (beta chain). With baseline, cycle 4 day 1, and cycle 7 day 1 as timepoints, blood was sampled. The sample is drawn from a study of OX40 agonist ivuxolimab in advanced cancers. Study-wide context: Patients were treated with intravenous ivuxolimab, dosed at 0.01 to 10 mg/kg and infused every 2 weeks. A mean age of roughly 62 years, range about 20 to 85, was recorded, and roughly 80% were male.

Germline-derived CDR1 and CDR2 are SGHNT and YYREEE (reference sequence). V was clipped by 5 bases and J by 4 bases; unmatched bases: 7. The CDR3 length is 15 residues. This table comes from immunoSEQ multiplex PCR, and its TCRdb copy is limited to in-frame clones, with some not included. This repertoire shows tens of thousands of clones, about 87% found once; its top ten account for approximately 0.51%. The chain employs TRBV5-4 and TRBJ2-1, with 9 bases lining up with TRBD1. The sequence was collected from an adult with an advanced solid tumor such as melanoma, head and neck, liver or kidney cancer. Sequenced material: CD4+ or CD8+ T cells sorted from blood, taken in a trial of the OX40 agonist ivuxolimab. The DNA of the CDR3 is TGTGCCAGCAGACGTGGACAGGGGATATACAATGAGCAGTTCTTC. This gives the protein CASRRGQGIYNEQFF.